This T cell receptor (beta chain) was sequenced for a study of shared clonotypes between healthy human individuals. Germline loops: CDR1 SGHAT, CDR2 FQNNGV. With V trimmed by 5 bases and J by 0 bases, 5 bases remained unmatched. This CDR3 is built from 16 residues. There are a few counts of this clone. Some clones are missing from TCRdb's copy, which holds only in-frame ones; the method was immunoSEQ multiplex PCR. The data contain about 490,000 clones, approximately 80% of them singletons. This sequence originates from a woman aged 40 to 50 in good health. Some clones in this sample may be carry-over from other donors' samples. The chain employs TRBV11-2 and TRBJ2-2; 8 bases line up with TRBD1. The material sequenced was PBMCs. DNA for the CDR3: TGTGCCAGCAGCGCCGGACAGGGTACGAACACCGGGGAGCTGTTTTTT. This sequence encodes CASSAGQGTNTGELFF. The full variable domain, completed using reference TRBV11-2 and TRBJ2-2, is EAGVAQSPRYKIIEKRQSVAFWCNPISGHATLYWYQQILGQGPKLLIQFQNNGVVDDSQLPKDRFSAERLKGVDSTLKIQPAKLEDSAVYLCASSAGQGTNTGELFFGEGSRLTVL.